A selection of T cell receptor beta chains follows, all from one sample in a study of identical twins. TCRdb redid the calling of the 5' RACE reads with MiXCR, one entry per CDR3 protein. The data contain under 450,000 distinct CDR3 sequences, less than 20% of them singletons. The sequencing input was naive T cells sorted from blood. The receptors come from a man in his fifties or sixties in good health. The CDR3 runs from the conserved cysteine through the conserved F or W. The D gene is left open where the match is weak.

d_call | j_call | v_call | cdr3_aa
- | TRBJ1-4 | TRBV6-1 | CASTLTGTPGVNEKLFF
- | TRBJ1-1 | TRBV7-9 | CASSLSSENTEAFF
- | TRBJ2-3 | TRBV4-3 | CASSQLARTDTQYF
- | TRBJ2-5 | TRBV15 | CATSGFVSGGNRETQYF
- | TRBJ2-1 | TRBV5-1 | CASSSGTGLADEQFF
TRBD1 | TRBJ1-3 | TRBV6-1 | CASRRGQISGNTIYF
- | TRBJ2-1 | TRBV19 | CASSIGGDPNLREQFF
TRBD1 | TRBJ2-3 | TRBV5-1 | CASSSNPGQAGDTQYF
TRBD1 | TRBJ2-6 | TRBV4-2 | CASSQERTGAGANVLTF
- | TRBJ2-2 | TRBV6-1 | CASISLGQGPNTGELFF
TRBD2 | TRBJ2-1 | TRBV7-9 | CASSGRTSGISYNEQFF
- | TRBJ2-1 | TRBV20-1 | CSAIPRTASYNEQFF
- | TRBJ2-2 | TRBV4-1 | CASREPPGELFF
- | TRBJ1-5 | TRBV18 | CASSRSVDSPGNQPQHF
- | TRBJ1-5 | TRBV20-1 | CSAHPGPGKQPQHF
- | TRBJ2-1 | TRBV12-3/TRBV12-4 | CASSLVIGNNEQFF
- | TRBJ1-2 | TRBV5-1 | CASSLVKGTYGYTF
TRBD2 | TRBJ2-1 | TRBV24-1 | CATTSSGSSYNEQFF
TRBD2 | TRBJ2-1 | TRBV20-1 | CSAQLAGFYNEQFF
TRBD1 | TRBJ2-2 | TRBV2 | CASRIQGQINTGELFF
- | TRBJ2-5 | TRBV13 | CASSSVPPGRWAGETQYF
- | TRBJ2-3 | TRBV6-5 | CASSYEQLKGDTQYF
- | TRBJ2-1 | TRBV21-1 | CASSKQSQGPGGEQFF
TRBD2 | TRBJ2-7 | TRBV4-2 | CASSQDLTSGDYEQYF
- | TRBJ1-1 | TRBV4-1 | CASSQDLLGMNTEAFF
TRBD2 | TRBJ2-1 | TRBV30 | CAWSVRRTSGREVDNEQFF
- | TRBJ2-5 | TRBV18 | CASSPRNDQESQYF
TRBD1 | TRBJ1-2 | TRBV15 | CATGQGYGYTF
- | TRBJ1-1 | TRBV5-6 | CASSDGTASEAFF
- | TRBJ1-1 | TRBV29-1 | CSAGRAFEAFF
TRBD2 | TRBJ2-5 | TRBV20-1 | CSAKKAGLEETQYF
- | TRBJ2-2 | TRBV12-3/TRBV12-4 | CASSFGTDTGELFF
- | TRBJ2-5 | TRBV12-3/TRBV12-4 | CASRPTRFVGTQYF
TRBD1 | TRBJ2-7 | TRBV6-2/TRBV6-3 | CASRRDSLYEQYF
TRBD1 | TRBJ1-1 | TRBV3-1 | CASSPRTGGNTEAFF
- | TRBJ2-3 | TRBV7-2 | CASSSMTVSTDTQYF
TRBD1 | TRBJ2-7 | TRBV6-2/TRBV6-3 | CASREGQAYEQYF
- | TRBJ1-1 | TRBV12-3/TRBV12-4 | CASGDWDGEAFF
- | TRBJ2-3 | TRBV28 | CASSGGWGVTDTQYF